The entry that follows covers one T cell receptor (beta chain) sequence. Its antigen is currently unknown. The entry originates in a study of early T cells in non-severe SARS-CoV-2 infection. Study context: Chains were unpaired, as sequencing was done on bulk RNA from unsorted whole blood. Regarding the study as a whole: Private and CD4 specificities were missed by VDJdb matching, which favored anti-spike CD8 responses.

Separate cDNA molecules each had unique molecular identifiers attached to them. TCRdb analysed the 5' RACE reads with MiXCR anew, one entry per CDR3 protein. The table shows about 99,000 distinct CDR3 sequences, with about 15% occurring only once. Trimming pared 9 bases from V and 7 bases from J, leaving 19 bases between. The CDR3 is made up of 14 amino acids. In germline, CDR1 is MNHNS, CDR2 SASEGT. The receptor was derived from an adult who was a healthcare worker with PCR-confirmed SARS-CoV-2 infection or an uninfected control (not recorded which). J is TRBJ2-1 and V is TRBV6-1, with D possibly matching TRBD1 (6 bases). The sequenced sample consisted of whole blood. The DNA of the CDR3 is TGTGCCAGTGCCACAGGGAACGTCAGAAATGAGCAGTTCTTC. Protein sequence: CASATGNVRNEQFF.